The 17 T cell receptor beta chains in this list originate from one sample, sequenced in a study of vaccination and CD4 T cells after COVID-19. Stated treatment: roughly ten-day PBMC culture with coronavirus spike peptide pools or control peptides (ViraFEST assay). Researchers used the Oncomine TCR Beta short-read assay to sequence DNA from cultured CD4+ T cells. TCRdb ran MiXCR on the PCR reads and lists one entry per CDR3 protein. The table lists more than 13,000 distinct CDR3 sequences, 21% of them singletons, with around 12% in the top ten. What these receptors recognize is not known. The sequences come from CD4+ T cells from blood, cultured in vitro, collected before SARS-CoV-2 vaccination. The receptors originated from a human donor who received a COVID-19 vaccine.

Points on this clonotype: Possible read error: a much larger clone is one base away. The chain employs TRBV20-1 and TRBJ1-3, with a weak D call TRBD1 (5 bases). The CDR3 contains 16 residues. Germline V CDR1 and CDR2: DFQATT, SNEGSKA (reference sequence). The CDR3 bases are TGCAGTGCTAGAGATCGACAGATTCTCTCTGGAAACTCCATATATTTT. Its protein is CSARDRQILSGNSIYF.

This sequence joins TRBV20-1 and TRBJ2-5; D gene unclear. With 0 bases removed from V and 5 bases from J, the gap between germline ends came to 4 bases. The CDR3 sequence is 11 residues long. Germline-derived CDR1 and CDR2 are DFQATT and SNEGSKA (reference sequence). The CDR3 nucleotides are TGCAGTGCTAGAGAGTGGGAGACCCAGTACTTC. This translates into CSAREWETQYF.

This clonotype was counted between two and nine times. The chain carries TRBV30 and TRBJ1-4; no definite D call. Trimming removed 5 bases from V and 8 bases from J, with 6 bases in between. CDR1 is GTSNPN and CDR2 is SVGIG in the germline V gene (reference sequence). This CDR3 is built from 10 residues. The CDR3, as DNA: TGTGCCTGGGGCTTGGAAAAACTGTTTTTT. Its translation: CAWGLEKLFF.

This clonotype showed up just a few times. The genes are TRBV11-3 and TRBJ2-1; 11 bases are shared with TRBD2. Germline CDR1 is SGHNT and CDR2 is YENEEA. The CDR3 spans 16 residues. V lost 1 base to trimming and J lost 9 bases; unmatched junction nucleotides: 8. CDR3 loop: CASSLAFSGGAGEQFF. The CDR3 coding sequence is TGTGCCAGCAGCTTAGCGTTTAGCGGGGGGGCGGGTGAGCAGTTCTTC.

This clonotype was recorded a few times. This chain links TRBV11-2 with TRBJ2-3, with TRBD1 as a possible D gene (5 bases). In germline, CDR1 is SGHAT, CDR2 FQNNGV. Trimming took off 1 base at V and 1 base at J, with 12 bases between the two ends. The CDR3 extends over 16 amino acids. CDR3: CASSLVPGMGTDTQYF. The DNA for the CDR3 is TGTGCCAGCAGCTTAGTTCCAGGGATGGGCACAGATACGCAGTATTTT.

The J gene is TRBJ2-7, the V gene TRBV20-1; D is unclear. This CDR3 is 11 amino acids long. The germline V gene encodes CDR1 DFQATT and CDR2 SNEGSKA (reference sequence). Between the trimmed V and J ends, which lost 2 bases and 2 bases, there was a span of 4 bases. This CDR3 is CSARLPYEQYF. The DNA for the CDR3 is TGCAGTGCTAGACTACCCTACGAGCAGTACTTC.

The chain links TRBV5-8 to TRBJ2-3, with TRBD2 identical over 15 bases. This CDR3 has 19 amino acids. J gave up 7 bases and V 2 bases, and 14 bases lay outside the gene matches. Germline V gene sequence: CDR1 SGHTS, CDR2 YDEGEE. This CDR3 is CASSFSSGLAGGQRYTQYF. The CDR3 nucleotides are TGTGCCAGCAGCTTCTCTTCGGGACTAGCGGGGGGACAACGATATACGCAGTATTTT.

Only a few counts were recorded for this clonotype. V and J are TRBV6-1 and TRBJ2-7; 10 positions agree with TRBD2. V was pared by 7 bases and J by 4 bases, with 7 bases of the junction left unmatched. CDR3 length: 14 amino acids. The germline CDR1 and CDR2 sequences are MNHNS and SASEGT. CDR3 residues: CASTRTSGTYEQYF. CDR3 in DNA: TGTGCCAGCACCCGGACTAGCGGCACATACGAGCAGTACTTC.

A few counts support this clonotype. CDR3: CAIRGAGTEGYGYTF. CDR3 nucleotide sequence: TGTGCCATCAGGGGGGCCGGGACGGAAGGCTATGGCTACACCTTC. This chain links TRBV10-3 with TRBJ1-2, with a possible D match to TRBD1 (6 bases). Germline lookup yields CDR1 ENHRY and CDR2 SYGVKD. The CDR3 runs to 15 residues. Trimming removed 6 bases at V and 4 bases at J, with 18 bases between.

This chain connects TRBV5-1 to TRBJ2-3; possible D gene TRBD2, 5 bases. The V gene lost 1 base and the J gene lost 1 base, with 10 bases spanning the gap. This CDR3 region has 15 residues. CDR1 is SGHRS and CDR2 is YFSETQ in the germline V gene. CDR3 nucleotides: TGCGCCAGCAGCTTGAGCACTAGTGGCACAGATACGCAGTATTTT. Translating it yields CASSLSTSGTDTQYF.

This clonotype counts as medium-sized. The CDR3 spells CASRSPGTGYGYTF. As DNA, the CDR3 is TGTGCCAGCAGATCCCCGGGGACAGGGTATGGCTACACCTTC. The rearrangement links TRBV6-1 to TRBJ1-2; TRBD1 aligns across 9 bases. CDR3 size: 14 residues. Germline V gene data show CDR1 as MNHNS and CDR2 as SASEGT. V shed 6 bases, J shed 5 bases, and the junction held 7 bases outside the gene matches.

This clonotype was observed a few times. CDR3 nucleotide sequence: TGTGCCAGCAGTGCCCGGACAGAGCACTCCTACGAGCAGTACTTC. It yields the protein CASSARTEHSYEQYF. V gene TRBV6-1 combines with J gene TRBJ2-7; a weak D match, TRBD1 (6 bases). This CDR3 comprises 15 residues. The V gene's germline CDR1 is MNHNS and CDR2 SASEGT. Trimming left V 4 bases short and J 0 bases short, with 13 bases between.

The chain couples TRBV12-3 or TRBV12-4 to TRBJ2-7; D is unresolved. The CDR3 runs to 13 residues. V shed 1 base and J shed 1 base, with 5 bases lying between them. The CDR3 region has the DNA TGTGCCAGCAGTTTAGACCGGTCCTACGAGCAGTACTTC. It codes for CASSLDRSYEQYF.

CDR3 amino acids: CASSSSYEQYF. The CDR3 nucleotides read TGCGCCAGCTCAAGCTCCTACGAGCAGTACTTC. V is TRBV10-1 and J is TRBJ2-7; D not certain. Germline-derived CDR1 and CDR2 are WNHNN and SYGVQD (reference sequence). V lost 8 bases and J 0 bases, leaving 5 bases between the germline ends. The length of the CDR3 is 11 residues.

The chain recombines TRBV12-3 or TRBV12-4 with TRBJ2-7; no reliable D call. Trimming cost V 6 bases and J 3 bases, with 9 bases left between them. This CDR3 has 12 residues. In nucleotides, the CDR3 is TGTGCCAGCAGGGGGTGGAACTACGAGCAGTACTTC. Translated, it gives CASRGWNYEQYF.

The table lists this clonotype with a few counts. V is TRBV15 and J is TRBJ2-4, with 8 positions matching TRBD1. The J segment lost 0 bases and the V segment lost 5 bases, leaving 12 bases of the junction unmatched. The CDR3 runs 18 residues. Germline-derived CDR1 and CDR2 are LNHNV and YYDKDF (reference sequence). As DNA, the CDR3 is TGTGCCACCAGCTCGACAGGGGCGTGGATGAAAGCCAAAAACATTCAGTACTTC. It encodes CATSSTGAWMKAKNIQYF.

The V gene is TRBV23-1, the J gene TRBJ2-4; 8 bases are shared with TRBD1. TRBV23-1 is annotated as an ORF whose role is uncertain. The CDR3 contains 15 residues. V shed 7 bases, J shed 6 bases, and the junction held 11 bases outside the gene matches. The CDR3: CASTRQGGQGNIQYF. CDR3 coding DNA: TGCGCCAGCACCCGACAAGGCGGACAGGGAAACATTCAGTACTTC.